Shown below are 21 T cell receptor beta chains from a single sample sequenced in a study of blood T cell repertoires in COVID-19. Repertoires were generated with immunoSEQ multiplex PCR, while TCRdb's copy carries only in-frame clones and drops some. Counted here are approximately 260,000 clones, 80% to 90% occurring once; the ten biggest clones make up about 9.4%. The sequencing sample was made of peripheral blood. The receptors were gathered from a woman between 65 and 79 years old with COVID-19, enrolled during active disease.

This chain joins TRBV7-9 and TRBJ2-7, with 10 bases fitting TRBD2. The ends lost 2 bases at V and 6 bases at J; junction bases unmatched: 16. This CDR3 region has 18 residues. The germline V gene encodes CDR1 SEHNR and CDR2 FQNEAQ (reference sequence). DNA of the CDR3: TGTGCCAGCAGCTTATCTAGCAGTCGTAAGCGGGAGGGCGTCGAGCAGTACTTC. Its protein is CASSLSSSRKREGVEQYF.

The gene calls are TRBV18 and TRBJ2-7; D uncertain. Trimming cost V 0 bases and J 0 bases, with 6 bases left between them. CDR3 length: 14 residues. Germline CDR1 is KGHSH and CDR2 is LQKENI. The DNA of the CDR3 is TGTGCCAGCTCACCACCCAAGAGCTCCTACGAGCAGTACTTC. Residues: CASSPPKSSYEQYF.

The V call is TRBV3-1 (or the pseudogene TRBV3-2), the J call TRBJ1-4, with D unresolved. The CDR3 runs 12 residues. Germline V gene lookup returns CDR1 LGHDT and CDR2 YNNKEL (reference sequence). The ends were cut back, 2 bases at V and 8 bases at J, with 6 bases in the middle. The chain's CDR3 is CASSQSGEKLFF. In nucleotides, the CDR3 is TGTGCCAGCAGCCAATCGGGGGAAAAACTGTTTTTT.

The chain couples TRBV10-3 to TRBJ1-1; the D is unclear. The CDR3 runs 14 residues. Deletions cut 3 bases from V and 4 bases from J, with 12 bases between. The germline V gene encodes CDR1 ENHRY and CDR2 SYGVKD. The CDR3 here is CAISEDYQATEAFF. In nucleotides, the CDR3 is TGTGCCATCAGTGAAGATTATCAGGCCACTGAAGCTTTCTTT.

The chain links TRBV27 to TRBJ1-2, with D possibly TRBD1 on 5 matching bases. Per germline, CDR1 MNHEY and CDR2 SMNVEV (reference sequence). V shed 0 bases and J shed 4 bases, with 18 bases lying between them. The CDR3 runs 17 residues. CDR3 sequence (DNA): TGTGCCAGCAGTTTATCCTCTCGGATGACAGAGTTCTATGGCTACACCTTC. It is translated as CASSLSSRMTEFYGYTF.

The chain combines TRBV5-1 with TRBJ1-1; 7 bases are shared with TRBD1. Unmatched junction bases numbered 9, after V lost 0 bases and J lost 4 bases. Per the germline V gene, CDR1 is SGHRS and CDR2 is YFSETQ. CDR3 size: 16 residues. The CDR3 sequence is CASSLEGQQTGTEAFF. CDR3 coding DNA: TGCGCCAGCAGCTTGGAGGGACAGCAGACCGGCACTGAAGCTTTCTTT.

CDR3 region: CASSLEVAYEQYF. Here the CDR3 DNA reads TGTGCCAGCAGCTTGGAAGTAGCCTACGAGCAGTACTTC. This chain joins TRBV5-4 and TRBJ2-7; no clear D gene. CDR3 size: 13 residues. Germline CDR1 and CDR2: SGHNT and YYREEE (reference sequence). V lost 0 bases to trimming and J lost 2 bases, with 6 bases between them.

The J gene is TRBJ1-2, the V gene TRBV3-1 (or the pseudogene TRBV3-2); D call uncertain. The germline V and J ends were trimmed by 1 base and 2 bases, with 8 bases remaining between them. Per germline, CDR1 LGHDT and CDR2 YNNKEL (reference sequence). The CDR3 extends over 14 amino acids. The CDR3 region has the DNA TGTGCCAGCAGCCAAGGTTGGGAGAACTATGGCTACACCTTC. This codes for CASSQGWENYGYTF.

V usage is TRBV15 and J usage is TRBJ1-5, with a tentative D call TRBD1 (5 bases). V lost 5 bases, J lost 0 bases, and 11 bases lay in between. This CDR3 is 15 amino acids long. Germline-derived CDR1 and CDR2 are LNHNV and YYDKDF (reference sequence). The CDR3 sequence is CATSWGGGSNQPQHF. CDR3 coding DNA: TGTGCCACCAGCTGGGGGGGAGGTAGCAATCAGCCCCAGCATTTT. Full variable domain (outside the CDR3, taken from reference TRBV15 and TRBJ1-5): DAMVIQNPRYQVTQFGKPVTLSCSQTLNHNVMYWYQQKSSQAPKLLFHYYDKDFNNEADTPDNFQSRRPNTSFCFLDIRSPGLGDTAMYLCATSWGGGSNQPQHFGDGTRLSIL.

V is TRBV11-3 and J is TRBJ2-3; maybe TRBD2 (7 bases). V lost 1 base and J lost 0, with 11 bases in between. Germline CDR1 is SGHNT and CDR2 is YENEEA. This CDR3 has 16 amino acids. The DNA for the CDR3 is TGTGCCAGCAGCTTAGGGGGAGGGGGGAGCACAGATACGCAGTATTTT. Translation gives CASSLGGGGSTDTQYF.

This clone was seen a handful of times. The chain has TRBV28 and TRBJ1-2, with TRBD1 matching over 9 bases. Unmatched junction bases numbered 9, after V lost 6 bases and J lost 4 bases. Per the germline V gene, CDR1 is MDHEN and CDR2 is SYDVKM. CDR3 length: 15 amino acids. CDR3 loop: CASSSAATGGYGYTF. DNA for the CDR3: TGTGCCAGCAGCAGCGCCGCGACAGGGGGCTATGGCTACACCTTC.

The chain couples TRBV19 to TRBJ1-5; perhaps TRBD1 as D (6 bases). Germline CDR1 and CDR2: LNHDA and SQIVND (reference sequence). This CDR3 region has 15 residues. Trimming took 6 bases from V and 2 from J, leaving 14 bases between them. The chain's CDR3 is CASSPTGFGNQPQHF. The CDR3 DNA sequence: TGTGCCAGTAGCCCGACAGGCTTTGGCAATCAGCCCCAGCATTTT.

The gene calls are TRBV5-1 and TRBJ2-3; 11 nucleotides match TRBD1. The trim removed 7 bases at V and 0 bases at J, leaving 4 bases unmatched. The CDR3 is 15 amino acids. The germline gives CDR1 SGHRS, CDR2 YFSETQ. CDR3 amino acids: CASQDRGRSTDTQYF. DNA of the CDR3: TGCGCCAGCCAGGACAGGGGGCGAAGCACAGATACGCAGTATTTT.

The rearrangement links TRBV18 to TRBJ2-3; 8 bases are shared with TRBD1. The junction had 4 bases not matched to a gene; V was cut back by 0 bases and J by 5 bases. This CDR3 region has 15 residues. Germline-derived CDR1 and CDR2 are KGHSH and LQKENI. The CDR3 loop reads CASSPPDRVIDTQYF. The CDR3 bases are TGTGCCAGCTCACCACCGGACAGGGTAATAGATACGCAGTATTTT.

V gene TRBV6-5 combines with J gene TRBJ2-1; TRBD2 might be the D (5 bases). The V gene's germline CDR1 is MNHEY and CDR2 SVGAGI. V shed 8 bases and J shed 7 bases, with 18 bases lying between them. The CDR3 has 14 residues. The CDR3 region is CASLKRHLGNEQFF. Here the CDR3 DNA reads TGTGCCAGCCTAAAGCGGCATCTGGGAAATGAGCAGTTCTTC.

J is TRBJ1-2 and V is TRBV30, with D tentatively TRBD1 (5 bases). Trimming stripped 6 bases from V and 3 bases from J, with 17 bases between. This CDR3 comprises 14 residues. Germline lookup yields CDR1 GTSNPN and CDR2 SVGIG (reference sequence). CDR3 region: CACKRLGGDYGYTF. The CDR3 nucleotides read TGTGCCTGCAAACGCTTGGGGGGAGACTATGGCTACACCTTC.

This clone has only one observation. The chain is built from TRBV6-6 and TRBJ2-5, with D maybe TRBD1 (6 bases). This CDR3 spans 15 amino acids. Trimming left V 5 bases short and J 5 bases short, with 18 bases between. CDR1 MNHNY and CDR2 SVGAGI come from the germline V gene (reference sequence). The DNA of the CDR3 is TGTGCCAGCAGTACCACACAGGGTACGCGGGAGACCCAGTACTTC. Translated: CASSTTQGTRETQYF.

The chain links TRBV11-3 to TRBJ2-1, with TRBD2 matching over 10 bases. The CDR3 contains 15 residues. CDR1 SGHNT and CDR2 YENEEA come from the germline V gene. Trimming removed 5 bases from V and 4 bases from J; junction bases left unmatched: 5. The DNA for the CDR3 is TGTGCCAGCAGCACACTAGCGGGACATTACAATGAGCAGTTCTTC. Translated, it gives CASSTLAGHYNEQFF. The whole variable domain, remainder taken from reference TRBV11-3 and TRBJ2-1, is EAGVVQSPRYKIIEKKQPVAFWCNPISGHNTLYWYLQNLGQGPELLIRYENEEAVDDSQLPKDRFSAERLKGVDSTLKIQPAELGDSAVYLCASSTLAGHYNEQFFGPGTRLTVL.

The chain uses TRBV5-1 and TRBJ2-7; 9 positions match TRBD1. The CDR3 sequence is 14 residues long. In germline, CDR1 is SGHRS, CDR2 YFSETQ. The V and J ends lost 4 bases and 5 bases, in that order; junction bases with no gene match: 7. CDR3 sequence: CASSPGQGIDEQYF. In DNA, the CDR3 is TGCGCCAGCAGCCCGGGACAGGGTATCGACGAGCAGTACTTC.

V and J are TRBV30 and TRBJ2-3; 10 bases fit TRBD2. The ends lost 7 bases at V and 5 bases at J; junction bases unmatched: 15. CDR3 length: 16 amino acids. From germline, CDR1 is GTSNPN and CDR2 SVGIG (reference sequence). CDR3 amino acids: CASEGSSGSDGDTQYF. In nucleotides, the CDR3 is TGTGCCTCGGAGGGTTCTAGCGGGAGCGACGGAGATACGCAGTATTTT.

The CDR3 spells CAWRTFGGSFGDTQYF. CDR3 nucleotides: TGTGCCTGGAGAACATTTGGCGGGAGTTTTGGGGATACGCAGTATTTT. The V and J genes are TRBV30 and TRBJ2-3, with 7 bases matching TRBD2. The germline V gene has CDR1 GTSNPN and CDR2 SVGIG (reference sequence). V was pared by 3 bases and J by 6 bases, with 15 bases of the junction left unmatched. CDR3 length: 16 amino acids.